The following is a T cell receptor (beta chain) sequence with its context. The target antigen is unknown. This entry belongs to a study of T cells after yellow fever vaccination. Overall study findings and caveats: Though it reached lower strength, the secondary response hit its peak faster, day 5 versus 15. In post-booster samples, most primary-vaccination clones reappeared (approximately 96% CD4, 70% to 90% CD8). Contamination of FACS-sorted repertoires by abundant clonotypes from the bulk population could occur.

Germline V gene lookup returns CDR1 DFQATT and CDR2 SNEGSKA (reference sequence). The CDR3 consists of 13 residues. The ends lost 6 bases at V and 6 bases at J; junction bases unmatched: 4. A universal primer site and UMIs were added as TCR cDNA was made by 5'RACE template switching. TCRdb redid the calling of the 5' RACE reads with MiXCR, one entry per CDR3 protein. The sample lists roughly 500,000 distinct CDR3 sequences; 15% to 20% were seen once. This rearrangement joins TRBV20-1 to TRBJ1-6, with 8 bases matching TRBD1. The source is a young man who received the YFV17D yellow fever vaccine. The sequencing used PBMCs, collected 15 days after the yellow fever booster vaccination. CDR3 amino acids: CSAIDRGNSPLHF. The CDR3 DNA reads as TGCAGTGCCATAGACAGGGGTAATTCACCCCTCCACTTT.